The clone carrying this TCR beta chain was recorded many times. Its target is not known. Quantitative molecular-barcoded 5'-RACE generated the TCR beta libraries. Via MiXCR, TCRdb re-called the 5' RACE reads, giving one row per CDR3 protein. This sample has roughly 250,000 distinct CDR3 sequences, with 8% to 9.5% found just once. This entry belongs to a study of CD8 T cells in ankylosing spondylitis. Study results and caveats: With a CD8+ phenotype, disease-linked clones were relatively rare in peripheral blood. Reactive arthritis synovial fluid and blood were previously reported to contain some motif variants.

Per the germline V gene, CDR1 is SQVTM and CDR2 is ANQGSEA. The CDR3 covers 13 residues. V was trimmed by 7 bases and J by 2 bases, leaving 12 bases between them. Sequencing was carried out using blood, either unsorted or a sorted T cell fraction (not recorded which). This clonotype was sampled from a male donor with ankylosing spondylitis or in good health (not recorded which). The chain recombines TRBV29-1 with TRBJ2-1; tentatively, D is TRBD1 (5 bases). The DNA of the CDR3 is TGCAGCGGCAGGGTTCCCCCCTACAATGAGCAGTTCTTC. Its translation: CSGRVPPYNEQFF.